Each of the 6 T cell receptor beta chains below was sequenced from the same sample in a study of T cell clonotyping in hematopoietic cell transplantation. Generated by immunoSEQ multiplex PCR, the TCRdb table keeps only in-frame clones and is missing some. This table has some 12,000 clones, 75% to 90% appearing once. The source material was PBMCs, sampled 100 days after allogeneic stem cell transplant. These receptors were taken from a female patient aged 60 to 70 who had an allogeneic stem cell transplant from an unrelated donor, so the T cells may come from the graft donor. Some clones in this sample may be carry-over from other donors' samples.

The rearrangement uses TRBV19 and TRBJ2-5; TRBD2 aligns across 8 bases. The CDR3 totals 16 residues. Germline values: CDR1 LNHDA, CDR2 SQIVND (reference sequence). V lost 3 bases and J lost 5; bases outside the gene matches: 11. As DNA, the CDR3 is TGTGCCAGTAGTATGCATACTCGGGGGGGGTCTGAGACCCAGTACTTC. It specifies CASSMHTRGGSETQYF. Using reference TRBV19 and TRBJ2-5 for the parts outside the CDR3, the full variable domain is DGGITQSPKYLFRKEGQNVTLSCEQNLNHDAMYWYRQDPGQGLRLIYYSQIVNDFQKGDIAEGYSVSREKKESFPLTVTSAQKNPTAFYLCASSMHTRGGSETQYFGPGTRLLVL.

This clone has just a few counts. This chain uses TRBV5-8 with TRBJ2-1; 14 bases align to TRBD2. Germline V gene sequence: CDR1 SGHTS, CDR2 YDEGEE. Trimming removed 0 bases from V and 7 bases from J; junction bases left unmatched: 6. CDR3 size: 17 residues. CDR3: CASSLEMRLAGGNEQFF. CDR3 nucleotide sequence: TGTGCCAGCAGCTTGGAGATGAGACTAGCGGGAGGGAATGAGCAGTTCTTC.

This CDR3 is CASSEMGPNEKLFF. Written as DNA, the CDR3 is TGTGCCAGCAGTGAAATGGGGCCAAATGAAAAACTGTTTTTT. The chain joins TRBV25-1 to TRBJ1-4, with a weak D call TRBD1 (5 bases). This CDR3 is 14 amino acids long. Germline CDR1 and CDR2: MGHDK and SYGVNS. V lost 2 bases, J lost 5 bases, and 9 bases lay in between.

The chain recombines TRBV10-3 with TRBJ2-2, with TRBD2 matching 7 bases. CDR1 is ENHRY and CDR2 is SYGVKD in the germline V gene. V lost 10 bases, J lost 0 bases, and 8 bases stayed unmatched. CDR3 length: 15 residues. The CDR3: CATLLAASNTGELFF. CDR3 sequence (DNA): TGTGCCACCCTTCTAGCGGCCTCGAACACCGGGGAGCTGTTTTTT.

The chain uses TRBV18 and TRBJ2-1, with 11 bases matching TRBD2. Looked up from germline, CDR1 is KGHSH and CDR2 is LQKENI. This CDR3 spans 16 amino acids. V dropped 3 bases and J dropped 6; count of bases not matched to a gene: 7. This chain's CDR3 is CASSPELAGAINEQFF. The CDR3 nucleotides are TGTGCCAGCTCACCCGAACTAGCGGGAGCTATCAATGAGCAGTTCTTC.

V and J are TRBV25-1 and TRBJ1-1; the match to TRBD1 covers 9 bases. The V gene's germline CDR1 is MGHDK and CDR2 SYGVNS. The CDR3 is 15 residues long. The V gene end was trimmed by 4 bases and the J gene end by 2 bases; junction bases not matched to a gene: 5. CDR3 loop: CASSGNTGGNTEAFF. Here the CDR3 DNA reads TGTGCCAGCAGTGGCAACACAGGGGGCAACACTGAAGCTTTCTTT. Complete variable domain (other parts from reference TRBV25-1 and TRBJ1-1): EADIYQTPRYLVIGTGKKITLECSQTMGHDKMYWYQQDPGMELHLIHYSYGVNSTEKGDLSSESTVSRIRTEHFPLTLESARPSHTSQYLCASSGNTGGNTEAFFGQGTRLTVV.